What follows is one T cell receptor (beta chain) and its context. A second PCR, run for about 7 to 11 cycles, used a sample-barcoded 5' primer plus a J-beta primer mix. Researchers report that a template-switch adaptor with 12 random nucleotides tagged each cDNA molecule. TCRdb reprocessed the 5' RACE reads with MiXCR, giving one entry per CDR3 protein. The repertoire holds some 1,500,000 distinct CDR3 sequences, with approximately 42% as singletons. This specimen belongs to a study of blood T cells in healthy people across ages. Germline-derived CDR1 and CDR2 are SEHNR and FQNEAQ (reference sequence). V lost 7 bases and J 3 bases, leaving 16 bases between the germline ends. This CDR3 contains 14 residues. Roughly 9.2 milliliters of peripheral blood were drawn from each donor into EDTA-treated tubes.

The sequence came from a woman aged 18-29 years in good health. This rearrangement joins TRBV7-9 to TRBJ2-7; the D gene is possibly TRBD2 (5 bases). The specimen was blood. The CDR3 sequence: CASTEPGNHYEQYF. The CDR3 DNA follows: TGTGCCAGCACCGAACCCGGGAACCACTACGAGCAGTACTTC.